This T cell receptor beta chain derives from a study of PD-L1 blockade in urothelial cancer. At the level of the study: Patients' histories included 0 to 3 prior chemotherapy regimens. There were a median of approximately 150,000 T cells in blood samples.

Trimming removed 4 bases at V and 5 bases at J, with 26 bases between. The CDR3 loop spans 18 amino acids. In germline, CDR1 is MGHRA, CDR2 YSYEKL. Each PCR contained spiked-in synthetic TCR analog templates. TCRdb keeps only in-frame clones here, not all; method: immunoSEQ multiplex PCR. The profile covers roughly 91,000 clones, with approximately 87% appearing a single time and roughly 14% taken by the ten largest. Stated time point: pretreatment peripheral blood. The V call is TRBV4-1, the J call TRBJ2-5; D is ambiguous. Sequenced here: PBMCs, sampled around atezolizumab (anti-PD-L1) treatment. This TCR came from a man aged 60 to 69 with urothelial cancer. CDR3 in amino acids: CASSPRFSHRVVVETQYF. The CDR3 DNA reads as TGCGCCAGCAGCCCACGATTCTCTCACCGGGTAGTCGTGGAGACCCAGTACTTC.